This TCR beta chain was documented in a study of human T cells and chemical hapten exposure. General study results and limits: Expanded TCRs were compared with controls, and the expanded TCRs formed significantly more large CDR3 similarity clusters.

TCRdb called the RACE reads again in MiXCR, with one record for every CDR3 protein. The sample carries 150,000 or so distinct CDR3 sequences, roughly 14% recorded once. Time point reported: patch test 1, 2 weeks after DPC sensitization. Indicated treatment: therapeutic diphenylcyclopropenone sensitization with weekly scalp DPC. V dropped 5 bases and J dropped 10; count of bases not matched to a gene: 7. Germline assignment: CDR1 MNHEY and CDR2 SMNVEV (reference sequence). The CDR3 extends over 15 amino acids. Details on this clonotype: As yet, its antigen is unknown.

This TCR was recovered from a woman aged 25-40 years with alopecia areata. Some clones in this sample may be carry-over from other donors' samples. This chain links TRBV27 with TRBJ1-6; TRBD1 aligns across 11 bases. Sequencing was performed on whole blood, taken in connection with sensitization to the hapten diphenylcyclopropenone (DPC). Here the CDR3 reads CASSIGQGAGSPLHF. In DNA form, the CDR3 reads TGTGCCAGCAGTATCGGACAGGGGGCAGGATCACCCCTCCACTTT.